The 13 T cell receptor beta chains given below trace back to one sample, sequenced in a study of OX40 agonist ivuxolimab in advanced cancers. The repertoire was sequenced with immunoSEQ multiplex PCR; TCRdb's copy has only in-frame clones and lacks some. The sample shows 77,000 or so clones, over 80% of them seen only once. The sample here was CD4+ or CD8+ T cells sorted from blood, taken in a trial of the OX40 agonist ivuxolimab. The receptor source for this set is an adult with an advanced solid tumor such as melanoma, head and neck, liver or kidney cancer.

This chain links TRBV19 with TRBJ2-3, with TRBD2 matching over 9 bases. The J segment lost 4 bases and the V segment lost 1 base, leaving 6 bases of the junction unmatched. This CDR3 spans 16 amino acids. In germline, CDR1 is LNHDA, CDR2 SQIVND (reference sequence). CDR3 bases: TGTGCCAGTAGTATAGGAGGCGGGAGGGGCCCAGATACGCAGTATTTT. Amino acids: CASSIGGGRGPDTQYF.

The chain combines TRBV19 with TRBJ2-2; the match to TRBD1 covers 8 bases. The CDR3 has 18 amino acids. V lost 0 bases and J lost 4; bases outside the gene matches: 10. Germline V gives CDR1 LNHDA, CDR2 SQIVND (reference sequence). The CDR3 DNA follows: TGTGCCAGTAGTATAGACTTCGGCAGGGGGCAATCCACCGGGGAGCTGTTTTTT. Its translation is CASSIDFGRGQSTGELFF.

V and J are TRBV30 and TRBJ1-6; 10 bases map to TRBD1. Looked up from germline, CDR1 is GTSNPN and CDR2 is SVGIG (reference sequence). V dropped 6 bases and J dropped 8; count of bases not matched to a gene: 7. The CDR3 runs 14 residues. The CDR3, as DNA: TGTGCCTGCGGATCCGGACAGGGGGATTCACCCCTCCACTTT. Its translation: CACGSGQGDSPLHF.

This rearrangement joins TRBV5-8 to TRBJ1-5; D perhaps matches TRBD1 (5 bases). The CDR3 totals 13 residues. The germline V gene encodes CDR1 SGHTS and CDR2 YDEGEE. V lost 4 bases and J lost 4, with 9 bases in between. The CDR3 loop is CASSGGGNQPQHF. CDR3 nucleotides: TGTGCCAGCAGCGGTGGGGGTAATCAGCCCCAGCATTTT.

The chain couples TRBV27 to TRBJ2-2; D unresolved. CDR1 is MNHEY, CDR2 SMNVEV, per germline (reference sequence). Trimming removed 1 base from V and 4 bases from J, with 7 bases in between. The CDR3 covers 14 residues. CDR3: CASSLFATTGELFF. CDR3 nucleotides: TGTGCCAGCAGTTTATTTGCTACCACCGGGGAGCTGTTTTTT.

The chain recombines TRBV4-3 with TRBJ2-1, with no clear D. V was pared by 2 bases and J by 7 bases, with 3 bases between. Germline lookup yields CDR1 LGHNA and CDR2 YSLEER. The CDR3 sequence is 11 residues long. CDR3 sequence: CASSQINEQFF. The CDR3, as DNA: TGCGCCAGCAGCCAAATAAATGAGCAGTTCTTC.

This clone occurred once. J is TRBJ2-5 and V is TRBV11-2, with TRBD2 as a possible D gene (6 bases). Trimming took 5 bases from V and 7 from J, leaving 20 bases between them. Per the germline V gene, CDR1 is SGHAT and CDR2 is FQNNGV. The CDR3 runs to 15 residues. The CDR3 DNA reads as TGTGCCAGCAGCATGGATGGACTACCTATGGGGACCCAGTACTTC. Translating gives CASSMDGLPMGTQYF.

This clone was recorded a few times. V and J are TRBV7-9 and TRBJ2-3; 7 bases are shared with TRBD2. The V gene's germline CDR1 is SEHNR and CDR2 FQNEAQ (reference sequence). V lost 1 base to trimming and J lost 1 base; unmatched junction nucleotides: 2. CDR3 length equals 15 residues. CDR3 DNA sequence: TGTGCCAGCAGCTTAGTCCTAGCGGGCACAGATACGCAGTATTTT. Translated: CASSLVLAGTDTQYF.

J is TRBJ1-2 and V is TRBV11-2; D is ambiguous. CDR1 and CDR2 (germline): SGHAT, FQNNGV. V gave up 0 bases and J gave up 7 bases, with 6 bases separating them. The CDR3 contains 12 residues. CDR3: CASSLDAGGYTF. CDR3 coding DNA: TGTGCCAGCAGCTTAGACGCGGGTGGCTACACCTTC.

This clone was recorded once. CDR3 loop: CASRYSGNQPQHF. DNA for the CDR3: TGTGCCAGCAGATATTCAGGCAATCAGCCCCAGCATTTT. The genes are TRBV5-5 and TRBJ1-5; D uncertain. The CDR3 is 13 residues long. V shed 5 bases and J shed 2 bases, with 8 bases lying between them. CDR1 is SGHKS and CDR2 is YYEKEE in the germline V gene (reference sequence).

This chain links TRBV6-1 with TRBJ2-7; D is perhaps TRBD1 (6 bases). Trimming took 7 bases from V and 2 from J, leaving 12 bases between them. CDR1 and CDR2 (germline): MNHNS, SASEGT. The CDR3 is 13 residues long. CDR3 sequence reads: CASTRQVAYEQYF. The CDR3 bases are TGTGCCAGCACTAGACAGGTCGCCTACGAGCAGTACTTC.

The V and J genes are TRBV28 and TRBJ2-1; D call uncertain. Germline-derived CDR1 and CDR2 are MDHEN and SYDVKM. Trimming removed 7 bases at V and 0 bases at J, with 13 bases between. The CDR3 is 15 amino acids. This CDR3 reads CASTSGFSSYNEQFF. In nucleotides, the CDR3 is TGTGCCAGCACTTCCGGGTTTAGCTCCTACAATGAGCAGTTCTTC.

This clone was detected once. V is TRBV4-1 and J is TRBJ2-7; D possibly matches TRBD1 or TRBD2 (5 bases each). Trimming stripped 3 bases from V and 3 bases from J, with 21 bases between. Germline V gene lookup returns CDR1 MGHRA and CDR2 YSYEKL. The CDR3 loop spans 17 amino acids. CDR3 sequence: CASSQAYTTGTLYEQYF. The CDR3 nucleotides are TGCGCCAGCAGCCAGGCCTACACAACCGGGACCCTCTACGAGCAGTACTTC.